This TCR beta chain was sequenced during a study of cytomegalovirus exposure and HLA in healthy donors. Study outcomes and limitations: Later on, a genetic analysis was performed. It linked a missense variant in DCLRE1C with V- and J-gene trimming of TCR beta.

Note on this clone: Its antigen is undetermined.

Primers included in the PCR were 60 Vbeta and 13 Jbeta primers. Only in-frame clones appear in the TCRdb table, and some are missing; sequencing was by immunoSEQ multiplex PCR. The sample consists of fewer than 120,000 clones, more than 70% of them appearing once. The CDR3 extends over 16 amino acids. V lost 4 bases and J lost 5; bases outside the gene matches: 12. Looked up from germline, CDR1 is MNHNY and CDR2 is SVGAGI (reference sequence). Sequenced input: PBMCs. The receptor's source is a woman aged 60-75 years in good health and CMV-seropositive. This sequence joins TRBV6-6 and TRBJ2-7; TRBD2 agrees at 9 bases. CDR3 region: CASSSGLAGDVDEQYF. In nucleotides, the CDR3 is TGTGCCAGCAGTTCCGGGTTAGCGGGAGATGTCGACGAGCAGTACTTC.